A single TCR beta chain is shown here with its context. The CDR3 covers 14 residues. Germline V gives CDR1 MGHRA, CDR2 YSYEKL. V lost 0 bases to trimming and J lost 8 bases, with 13 bases between them. CDR3 regions were amplified by Arm-PCR using iRepertoire HTBI primers to build TCR beta libraries. TCRdb reanalysed the multiplex PCR reads using MiXCR and keeps one entry per CDR3 protein. Of roughly 250,000 distinct CDR3 sequences listed, around 18% are singletons. The data are from a study of regulatory T cells in long-lasting Graves disease. Described time point: newly diagnosed GD, antithyroid drugs for less than 3 months. TCR sequences were obtained from RNA taken from PBMCs. Another study also made use of these data, one on T cells in Graves' hyperthyroidism and ophthalmopathy.

The receptor was derived from a woman aged 25 to 45 with Graves disease. The chain joins TRBV4-1 to TRBJ1-2, with D maybe TRBD1 (5 bases). This specimen was peripheral blood mononuclear cells (PBMCs), taken at new diagnosis, from a patient treated with antithyroid drugs. CDR3 protein: CASSQDSSRDGYTF. The CDR3 nucleotides are TGCGCCAGCAGCCAAGATTCCAGCAGGGACGGCTACACCTTC.